The 4 T cell receptor beta chains below were found in one sample sequenced in a study of shared clonotypes between healthy human individuals (TCRdb year 2020). Library method: the immunoSEQ multiplex PCR assay. Drawn from immuneACCESS, this table holds only the in-frame rearrangements with V and J called that TCRdb kept. Clones are partly lost; checked studies trace under half to an unresolved V gene and leave the rest unexplained. The sample contains roughly 2.6 million clones, more than 90% of them found a single time. In total, the top ten clones hold 0.13% to 0.15% of the sample. The specimen sequenced was naive CD4+ T cells sorted from blood. The cell subset or site label corresponds to: CD45RA+ positively selected. The source of these receptors is a man younger than 30 in good health.

The V gene is TRBV5-8, the J gene TRBJ2-7, with 11 bases fitting TRBD2. The CDR3 is 14 amino acids. V lost 5 bases to trimming and J lost 4 bases; unmatched junction nucleotides: 5. Germline V lookup: CDR1 SGHTS, CDR2 YDEGEE. DNA of the CDR3: TGTGCCAGCAGGCCTACTAGCGGGAGTTACGAGCAGTACTTC. As protein: CASRPTSGSYEQYF.

The chain combines TRBV2 with TRBJ2-5; 8 nucleotides match TRBD1. The CDR3 runs 14 residues. CDR1 is SNHLY and CDR2 is FYNNEI in the germline V gene. J gave up 4 bases and V 1 base, and 2 bases lay outside the gene matches. In DNA, the CDR3 is TGTGCCAGCAGTGAAGGGACAGGGTCAGAGACCCAGTACTTC. The encoded protein is CASSEGTGSETQYF.

Details on this clone: Other DNA sequences in the sample encode the same CDR3. The chain is built from TRBV10-3 and TRBJ2-7; TRBD2 matches 13 bases. This CDR3 has 15 amino acids. CDR1 and CDR2 from the germline V gene are ENHRY and SYGVKD. With 6 bases clipped from V and 3 bases from J, the junction kept 5 bases outside the gene matches. The CDR3 is CAIRSGTSGIYEQYF. CDR3 DNA: TGTGCCATCAGATCCGGGACTAGCGGGATCTACGAGCAGTACTTC.

The chain has TRBV30 and TRBJ2-7; 11 bases match TRBD2. CDR3 length equals 12 residues. Germline-derived CDR1 and CDR2 are GTSNPN and SVGIG (reference sequence). Trimming at V came to 5 bases and at J to 13 bases, leaving 10 bases not matched to a gene. CDR3 bases: TGTGCCTGGGCTAGGGATACTAGCGGGGGCTACTTC. Amino acid sequence: CAWARDTSGGYF.